This TCR beta chain came from a study of T cells in Graves' hyperthyroidism and ophthalmopathy. Overall study findings and caveats: Blood held most thyroid clonotypes expanded above 0.001 frequency.

A remark on this clonotype: Its antigen is still unknown.

In patients aged 18 to 65, hyperthyroidism was newly diagnosed, with duration under 2 months. The PBMCs studied were ones that came from 9 to 10 ml fresh peripheral blood. CDR1 MNHEY and CDR2 SVGAGI come from the germline V gene. Trimming shortened V by 3 bases and J by 7 bases, and 10 bases separated the two germline ends. This CDR3 spans 13 amino acids. Amplification targeted TCR beta CDR3 regions from RNA transcripts. The HTBI primer set was used in a first-round RT-PCR of the TCR CDR3. TCRdb reprocessed the multiplex PCR reads via MiXCR and lists one record per CDR3 protein. This sample has about 700,000 distinct CDR3 sequences, with approximately 15% found just once.

V is TRBV6-5 and J is TRBJ2-1; D not certain. The source is a woman between 18 and 29 years old with Graves' hyperthyroidism. The sequencing sample was made of blood. The CDR3 loop is CASSYALQNEQFF. The CDR3 coding sequence is TGTGCCAGCAGTTATGCACTCCAAAATGAGCAGTTCTTC.